These 14 T cell receptor beta chains were sequenced from one sample in a study of response to subunit inactivated influenza vaccine. MiXCR, applied by TCRdb to the RT-PCR reads, yields one record per CDR3 protein. Altogether around 300,000 distinct CDR3 sequences are present, 20% to 25% being singletons, with the ten largest covering about 9.4%. The source was PBMCs from blood, collected 21 months after vaccination. The receptors derive from a man between 50 and 75 years old who received an inactivated influenza vaccine.

V and J are TRBV11-2 and TRBJ1-3, with TRBD1 matching 8 bases. Unmatched junction bases numbered 10, after V lost 1 base and J lost 2 bases. The length of the CDR3 is 18 residues. In germline, CDR1 is SGHAT, CDR2 FQNNGV. The CDR3 protein is CASSLGPPTGVTGNTIYF. The CDR3 nucleotides read TGTGCCAGCAGCTTAGGCCCTCCGACAGGGGTCACTGGAAACACCATATATTTT.

This clonotype has more than one count but fewer than ten. The chain links TRBV2 to TRBJ1-1; the D is unclear. V dropped 9 bases and J dropped 5 bases, with 16 bases sitting between them. The CDR3 has 13 residues. Looked up from germline, CDR1 is SNHLY and CDR2 is FYNNEI. CDR3 region: CARQSGYRTEAFF. For the CDR3, the DNA is TGTGCCAGACAAAGCGGGTATCGGACTGAAGCTTTCTTT. Together with reference TRBV2 and TRBJ1-1, the CDR3 gives the full variable domain: EPEVTQTPSHQVTQMGQEVILRCVPISNHLYFYWYRQILGQKVEFLVSFYNNEISEKSEIFDDQFSVERPDGSNFTLKIRSTKLEDSAMYFCARQSGYRTEAFFGQGTRLTVV.

The CDR3 loop reads CASGPGGYSPLHF. CDR3 nucleotide sequence: TGTGCCAGCGGACCCGGGGGTTATTCACCCCTCCACTTT. V usage is TRBV28 and J usage is TRBJ1-6, with a tentative D call TRBD1 (5 bases). From germline, CDR1 is MDHEN and CDR2 SYDVKM. Trimming cost V 8 bases and J 8 bases, with 13 bases left between them. The CDR3 loop spans 13 amino acids.

The gene calls are TRBV15 and TRBJ2-3, with 12 nucleotides matching TRBD2. V gave up 3 bases and J gave up 5 bases; unmatched junction bases: 6. The length of the CDR3 is 16 residues. The germline CDR1 and CDR2 sequences are LNHNV and YYDKDF (reference sequence). The CDR3 here is CATSSPLAGGRDTQYF. CDR3 nucleotides: TGTGCCACCAGCAGCCCACTAGCGGGGGGACGAGATACGCAGTATTTT.

The J gene is TRBJ2-5, the V gene TRBV13; 8 bases map to TRBD2. The CDR3 has 15 amino acids. V shed 6 bases, J shed 5 bases, and the junction held 11 bases outside the gene matches. Germline V gene data show CDR1 as PRHDT and CDR2 as FYEKMQ (reference sequence). CDR3 residues: CASSPSGSLGETQYF. The CDR3 DNA sequence: TGTGCCAGCAGTCCGAGCGGGAGCCTCGGGGAGACCCAGTACTTC.

This rearrangement joins TRBV9 to TRBJ2-5; 7 bases agree with TRBD1. This CDR3 comprises 14 residues. The V and J ends lost 0 bases and 3 bases, in that order; junction bases with no gene match: 2. Germline CDR1 SGDLS, CDR2 YYNGEE. Written as DNA, the CDR3 is TGTGCCAGCAGCGTAGCGGGACAGAAAGAGACCCAGTACTTC. The encoded protein is CASSVAGQKETQYF. The variable domain in full, completed from reference TRBV9 and TRBJ2-5, reads DSGVTQTPKHLITATGQRVTLRCSPRSGDLSVYWYQQSLDQGLQFLIQYYNGEERAKGNILERFSAQQFPDLHSELNLSSLELGDSALYFCASSVAGQKETQYFGPGTRLLVL.

The V and J genes are TRBV19 and TRBJ2-5; tentatively, D is TRBD1 or TRBD2 (6 bases each). This CDR3 region has 16 residues. Germline V gene lookup returns CDR1 LNHDA and CDR2 SQIVND (reference sequence). The ends were cut back, 0 bases at V and 2 bases at J, with 13 bases in the middle. The CDR3 DNA reads as TGTGCCAGTAGTATAGAATGGCAGGGGAGGCAAGAGACCCAGTACTTC. This sequence encodes CASSIEWQGRQETQYF.

This clonotype turned up a few times. The rearrangement joins TRBV4-3 to TRBJ1-3, with 10 bases aligning to TRBD1. This CDR3 spans 16 amino acids. J lost 1 base, V lost 4 bases, and 4 bases had no gene match. Germline CDR1 LGHNA, CDR2 YSLEER. CDR3 in amino acids: CASSRGQGKSGNTIYF. The CDR3 DNA sequence: TGCGCCAGCAGCCGGGGACAGGGGAAATCTGGAAACACCATATATTTT.

V usage is TRBV14 and J usage is TRBJ2-7; D might be TRBD2 (5 bases). Trimming removed 3 bases at V and 2 bases at J, with 14 bases between. The CDR3 is made up of 15 amino acids. CDR1 is SGHDN and CDR2 is FVKESK in the germline V gene. The CDR3, as DNA: TGTGCCAGCAGCCAGAAGCAGGTCGGGGCCTACGAGCAGTACTTC. Amino acids: CASSQKQVGAYEQYF. The full variable domain, rest sourced from reference TRBV14 and TRBJ2-7, is EAGVTQFPSHSVIEKGQTVTLRCDPISGHDNLYWYRRVMGKEIKFLLHFVKESKQDESGMPNNRFLAERTGGTYSTLKVQPAELEDSGVYFCASSQKQVGAYEQYFGPGTRLTVT.

This clonotype was found a few times. The gene calls are TRBV20-1 and TRBJ1-1; perhaps TRBD1 as D (5 bases). The CDR3 covers 14 residues. V was trimmed by 0 bases and J by 2 bases, leaving 10 bases between them. Germline-derived CDR1 and CDR2 are DFQATT and SNEGSKA (reference sequence). Written as DNA, the CDR3 is TGCAGTGCTAGAGATCAAAGGGGAAACACTGAAGCTTTCTTT. Residues: CSARDQRGNTEAFF.

The chain couples TRBV28 to TRBJ1-1; 9 bases fit TRBD1. V dropped 8 bases and J dropped 4; count of bases not matched to a gene: 8. The CDR3 extends over 14 amino acids. Germline loops: CDR1 MDHEN, CDR2 SYDVKM. The CDR3 region has the DNA TGTGCCAGCTTTACAGGGGGCGGGGGCACTGAAGCTTTCTTT. This codes for CASFTGGGGTEAFF. The whole variable domain, remainder taken from reference TRBV28 and TRBJ1-1, is DVKVTQSSRYLVKRTGEKVFLECVQDMDHENMFWYRQDPGLGLRLIYFSYDVKMKEKGDIPEGYSVSREKKERFSLILESASTNQTSMYLCASFTGGGGTEAFFGQGTRLTVV.

This clonotype was seen more than once but under ten times. This chain uses TRBV20-1 with TRBJ1-6, with 8 bases identical to TRBD1. CDR1 is DFQATT and CDR2 is SNEGSKA in the germline V gene (reference sequence). This CDR3 has 14 amino acids. With V trimmed by 6 bases and J by 5 bases, 6 bases remained unmatched. This CDR3 is CSAPRTGNNSPLHF. CDR3 DNA sequence: TGCAGTGCGCCGAGGACAGGGAATAATTCACCCCTCCACTTT.

This clonotype was counted between two and nine times. The chain joins TRBV7-2 to TRBJ2-7; possibly TRBD2 for D (7 bases). The germline V and J ends were trimmed by 2 bases and 5 bases, with 16 bases remaining between them. The CDR3 consists of 15 residues. Germline V lookup: CDR1 SGHTA, CDR2 FQGNSA. The DNA of the CDR3 is TGTGCCAGCAGCTTATTGCGGGGGCCATTTGACGAGCAGTACTTC. Its translation: CASSLLRGPFDEQYF.

The chain employs TRBV27 and TRBJ2-7, with TRBD1 matching 8 bases. The V and J ends lost 6 bases and 0 bases, in that order; junction bases with no gene match: 7. This CDR3 comprises 15 residues. Per the germline V gene, CDR1 is MNHEY and CDR2 is SMNVEV (reference sequence). The CDR3 spells CASRRTGGSSYEQYF. CDR3 nucleotide sequence: TGTGCCAGCAGGCGAACAGGGGGTAGCTCCTACGAGCAGTACTTC.